The 5 T cell receptor beta chains given below trace back to one sample, sequenced in a study of blood T cell repertoires in COVID-19. The data were produced by immunoSEQ multiplex PCR, yet TCRdb's version contains in-frame clones alone and is incomplete. The sample gives about 130,000 clones, about 86% of which show up once; about 3.8% is in the top ten. Specimen: peripheral blood. Source of these receptors: a woman aged 45 to 65 with acute or convalescent COVID-19.

The chain carries TRBV28 and TRBJ2-3, with 9 nucleotides matching TRBD2. CDR3 length: 15 residues. The V segment lost 7 bases and the J segment 2 bases; nucleotides outside the gene matches: 7. Germline CDR1 reads MDHEN; CDR2 reads SYDVKM. This CDR3 reads CASNGLAGLTDTQYF. The CDR3 DNA follows: TGTGCCAGCAACGGGCTAGCGGGGCTCACAGATACGCAGTATTTT.

This clone was counted a single time. This chain's CDR3 is CASSSTRLAGELFF. The DNA for the CDR3 is TGTGCCAGCAGCTCCACGAGGTTGGCCGGGGAGCTGTTTTTT. The chain has TRBV5-4 and TRBJ2-2; D not resolved. This CDR3 is built from 14 residues. Germline CDR1 SGHNT, CDR2 YYREEE (reference sequence). Trimming removed 3 bases at V and 6 bases at J, with 12 bases between.

The chain recombines TRBV6-5 with TRBJ1-1, with D unclear. Germline V CDR1 and CDR2: MNHEY, SVGAGI. The CDR3 has 15 amino acids. V lost 0 bases and J 2 bases, leaving 10 bases between the germline ends. This CDR3 reads CASSYSTRFNTEAFF. DNA for the CDR3: TGTGCCAGCAGTTACTCGACCAGGTTTAACACTGAAGCTTTCTTT.

The rearrangement uses TRBV5-4 and TRBJ1-1; D unresolved. CDR1 is SGHNT, CDR2 YYREEE, per germline (reference sequence). This CDR3 has 14 residues. V lost 0 bases to trimming and J lost 0 bases, with 6 bases between them. In DNA form, the CDR3 reads TGTGCCAGCAGCTTGGCTTCCTTGAACACTGAAGCTTTCTTT. Translation: CASSLASLNTEAFF.

In its sample, this clone was seen once. The chain is built from TRBV29-1 and TRBJ2-1; D may be TRBD1 (6 bases). The CDR3 runs to 12 residues. Per the germline V gene, CDR1 is SQVTM and CDR2 is ANQGSEA. V lost 6 bases and J lost 10, with 16 bases in between. Here the CDR3 DNA reads TGCAGCGTCCGACTCCGAACAGGGGAGCAGTTCTTC. As protein: CSVRLRTGEQFF.